This TCR beta chain was documented in a study of T-cell reconstitution after alpha-beta-depleted transplantation in children. Study outcomes and limitations: Reportedly, only several hundred clones from non-depleted graft cells drove alpha-beta T-cell counts at about two months. Surviving recipient T cells and thymic progenitors accounted for the high day-60 TCRbeta diversity observed in some patients. It was newly produced T cells that mostly accounted for T-cell counts and diversity one year after transplant.

During its preparation, the TCRbeta library received unique molecular identifiers. TCRdb re-analysed the PCR reads in MiXCR, keeping a single row per CDR3 protein. The sample holds more than 15,000 distinct CDR3 sequences, roughly 8% seen once. This clonotype came up a few times. Its specificity is not known. The CDR3 is 13 residues long. The V end was cut by 0 bases, the J end by 5 bases, with 7 bases between. The germline V gene encodes CDR1 SGHDN and CDR2 FVKESK. This rearrangement joins TRBV14 to TRBJ1-1; D not resolved. Here the sequenced sample was PBMCs, mostly from graft donor cells, taken 60 days after TCRalphabeta/CD19-depleted stem cell transplant. The source is a boy under three years old who had a stem cell transplant for Wiskott-Aldrich syndrome, so the T cells may come from the graft donor. CDR3 nucleotide sequence: TGTGCCAGCAGCCAAGACAGAGAGACTGAAGCTTTCTTT. Encoded protein: CASSQDRETEAFF.